This is a list of T cell receptor beta chains from one sample in a study of cytomegalovirus exposure and HLA in healthy donors. Clones were sequenced by immunoSEQ multiplex PCR, and TCRdb holds only the in-frame ones, with some missing. This table has 70,000 to 80,000 clones, around 80% appearing once. Sequences were obtained from PBMCs. Receptor source: a man younger than 30 in good health and CMV-seronegative. Both conserved end residues are part of each CDR3. D genes are given only for firm matches. Clone sizes are given selectively: once, few, many, or a class where the clone is expanded.

V: TRBV5-1; size: NA; J: TRBJ1-3; D: NA; DNA: TGCGCCAGCAGCGCTGGATGGTCCCAGGTAACCTCTGGAAACACCATATATTTT; CDR3: CASSAGWSQVTSGNTIYF
V: TRBV4-3; size: NA; J: TRBJ1-2; D: NA; DNA: TGCGCCAGCAGCCAAGAGATGAGGGTGGTGAGCGGCTACACCTTC; CDR3: CASSQEMRVVSGYTF
V: TRBV4-2; size: NA; J: TRBJ2-7; D: NA; DNA: TGTGCCAGCAGCCAAGATGTCGGGAGCTCCTACGAGCAGTACTTC; CDR3: CASSQDVGSSYEQYF
V: TRBV4-3; size: NA; J: TRBJ2-7; D: TRBD1; DNA: TGCGCCAGCAGCCAATGGACAGGGGGGTCGGGCGAGCAGTACTTC; CDR3: CASSQWTGGSGEQYF
V: TRBV6-5; size: NA; J: TRBJ2-5; D: TRBD2; DNA: TGTGCCAGCAGTTACAGAGCGGCGGGAGTGTGGGAGACCCAGTACTTC; CDR3: CASSYRAAGVWETQYF
V: TRBV29-1; size: NA; J: TRBJ1-2; D: TRBD1; DNA: TGCAGCGGTGGGACAGGGGAGCACTATGGCTACACCTTC; CDR3: CSGGTGEHYGYTF
V: TRBV4-2; size: NA; J: TRBJ2-2; D: TRBD2; DNA: TGTGCCAGCAGCCAAGGACTAGCGGGGGGTTGGGAGCTGTTTTTT; CDR3: CASSQGLAGGWELFF
V: TRBV9; size: NA; J: TRBJ2-3; D: TRBD1; DNA: TGTGCCAGCAGCGTAGCTCCTGGACAGGGGACAGATACGCAGTATTTT; CDR3: CASSVAPGQGTDTQYF
V: TRBV6-6; size: few; J: TRBJ2-7; D: NA; DNA: TGTGCCAGCATAGATAGCTCCTACGAGCAGTACTTC; CDR3: CASIDSSYEQYF
V: TRBV27; size: few; J: TRBJ1-2; D: TRBD1; DNA: TGTGCCAGCAGTTTAACCCCAGGGGGCCATGGCTACACCTTC; CDR3: CASSLTPGGHGYTF
V: TRBV6-1; size: NA; J: TRBJ2-7; D: TRBD1; DNA: TGTGCCAGCAGGGCGACAGGGGAATTCTCCTACGAGCAGTACTTC; CDR3: CASRATGEFSYEQYF
V: TRBV7-6; size: NA; J: TRBJ2-1; D: NA; DNA: TGTGCCAGCAGCTTAGGAGAGTGGGAGACCTACAATGAGCAGTTCTTC; CDR3: CASSLGEWETYNEQFF
V: TRBV7-2; size: NA; J: TRBJ1-1; D: NA; DNA: TGTGCCAGCAGCTTAGCGCAGGGCACTGAAGCTTTCTTT; CDR3: CASSLAQGTEAFF
V: TRBV28; size: NA; J: TRBJ1-1; D: NA; DNA: TGTGCCAGCAGTTTTAGAGGATACACTGAAGCTTTCTTT; CDR3: CASSFRGYTEAFF
V: TRBV30; size: NA; J: TRBJ1-1; D: NA; DNA: TGTGCCTGGAGTGAGGGTGCGGGAGGAGAAGCTTTCTTT; CDR3: CAWSEGAGGEAFF
V: TRBV10-1; size: NA; J: TRBJ1-2; D: NA; DNA: TGCGCCAGCAGTGAGTCTGGCAGACACACCTATGGCTACACCTTC; CDR3: CASSESGRHTYGYTF
V: TRBV19; size: NA; J: TRBJ2-7; D: TRBD1; DNA: TGTGCCAGTAGTACCCCCGGGACAGAGGGGCACGAGCAGTACTTC; CDR3: CASSTPGTEGHEQYF
V: TRBV6-5; size: NA; J: TRBJ2-3; D: NA; DNA: TGTGCCAGCCAAAGCATTAGCACAGATACGCAGTATTTT; CDR3: CASQSISTDTQYF
V: TRBV21-1; size: NA; J: TRBJ2-7; D: NA; DNA: TGTGCCAGCAGCACCCTGTGGCAGCGGAGCTCCTACGAGCAGTACTTC; CDR3: CASSTLWQRSSYEQYF
V: TRBV20-1; size: NA; J: TRBJ2-2; D: NA; DNA: TGCAGTGCCACATTCACCGGGGAGCTGTTTTTT; CDR3: CSATFTGELFF
V: TRBV6-6; size: NA; J: TRBJ2-2; D: NA; DNA: TGTGCCGTCGACAGACCTAACACCGGGGAGCTGTTTTTT; CDR3: CAVDRPNTGELFF
V: TRBV6-1; size: NA; J: TRBJ1-5; D: NA; DNA: TGTGCCAGCAGTGTCACAGGGACTACCAATCAGCCCCAGCATTTT; CDR3: CASSVTGTTNQPQHF
V: TRBV11-3; size: NA; J: TRBJ2-7; D: NA; DNA: TGTGCCAGCAGCTTGGGGCAGGGTCCCCACGAGCAGTACTTC; CDR3: CASSLGQGPHEQYF
V: TRBV5-8; size: NA; J: TRBJ2-2; D: NA; DNA: TGTGCCAGCAGCTTCCTACCCGGGGTGATAACCGGGGAGCTGTTTTTT; CDR3: CASSFLPGVITGELFF
V: TRBV18; size: few; J: TRBJ2-3; D: TRBD1; DNA: TGTGCCAGCTCACCGGGTGGGACAGTAGGAGATACGCAGTATTTT; CDR3: CASSPGGTVGDTQYF
V: TRBV11-2; size: NA; J: TRBJ2-2; D: NA; DNA: TGTGCCAGCAGCTTAATCGCGGGATTTACCGGGGAGCTGTTTTTT; CDR3: CASSLIAGFTGELFF
V: TRBV10-3; size: few; J: TRBJ2-5; D: TRBD1; DNA: TGTGCCATCAGTGCGCAAGACAGGGTTACTTCGACCAAGTGGGAAGAGACCCAGTACTTC; CDR3: CAISAQDRVTSTKWEETQYF
V: TRBV19; size: NA; J: TRBJ1-4; D: TRBD1; DNA: TGTGCCAGTACCTATCGGAGCCGCCCGACAGGGGGGGAAGAAAAACTGTTTTTT; CDR3: CASTYRSRPTGGEEKLFF
V: TRBV5-1; size: NA; J: TRBJ1-1; D: NA; DNA: TGCGCCAGCAGCACGGGGGGCGACAGGATAAACACTGAAGCTTTCTTT; CDR3: CASSTGGDRINTEAFF
V: TRBV6-4; size: NA; J: TRBJ1-1; D: NA; DNA: TGTGCCAGCAGTAACTTGGAGGGAACTGAAGCTTTCTTT; CDR3: CASSNLEGTEAFF
V: TRBV18; size: NA; J: TRBJ2-1; D: TRBD1; DNA: TGTGCCAGCTCAGCGGGACGAGACAGGGGGCCATCCTACAATGAGCAGTTCTTC; CDR3: CASSAGRDRGPSYNEQFF
V: TRBV27; size: NA; J: TRBJ2-6; D: NA; DNA: TGTGCCAGCAGTGCGCGGCCTGGGGCCAACGTCCTGACTTTC; CDR3: CASSARPGANVLTF
V: TRBV7-9; size: NA; J: TRBJ2-1; D: TRBD2; DNA: TGTGCCAGCAGCCCCAGGGAAGCGGGAGTCCACAATGAGCAGTTCTTC; CDR3: CASSPREAGVHNEQFF
V: TRBV5-4; size: once; J: TRBJ2-7; D: NA; DNA: TGTGCCAGCAGCTCGGCTAGGATCCCCTACGAGCAGTACTTC; CDR3: CASSSARIPYEQYF
V: TRBV7-9; size: NA; J: TRBJ2-5; D: TRBD2; DNA: TGTTCCAGCAGCTCCCCTCCGGGACTACTACAAGAGACCCAGTACTTC; CDR3: CSSSSPPGLLQETQYF
V: TRBV28; size: NA; J: TRBJ1-1; D: NA; DNA: TGTGCCAGCAGCCCCCCCGGCCGGGGAAAGGACACTGAAGCTTTCTTT; CDR3: CASSPPGRGKDTEAFF